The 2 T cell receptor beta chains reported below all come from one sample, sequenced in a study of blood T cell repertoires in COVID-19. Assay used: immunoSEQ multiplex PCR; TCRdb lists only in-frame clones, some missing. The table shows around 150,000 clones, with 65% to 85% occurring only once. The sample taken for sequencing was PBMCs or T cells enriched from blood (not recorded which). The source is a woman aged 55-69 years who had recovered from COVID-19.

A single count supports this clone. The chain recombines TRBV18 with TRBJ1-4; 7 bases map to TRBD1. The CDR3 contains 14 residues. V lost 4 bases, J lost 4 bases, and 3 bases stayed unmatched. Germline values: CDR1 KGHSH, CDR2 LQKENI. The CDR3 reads CASSQGQLNEKLFF. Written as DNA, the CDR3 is TGTGCCAGCTCACAGGGACAGCTTAATGAAAAACTGTTTTTT. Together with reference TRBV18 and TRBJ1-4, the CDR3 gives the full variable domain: NAGVMQNPRHLVRRRGQEARLRCSPMKGHSHVYWYRQLPEEGLKFMVYLQKENIIDESGMPKERFSAEFPKEGPSILRIQQVVRGDSAAYFCASSQGQLNEKLFFGSGTQLSVL.

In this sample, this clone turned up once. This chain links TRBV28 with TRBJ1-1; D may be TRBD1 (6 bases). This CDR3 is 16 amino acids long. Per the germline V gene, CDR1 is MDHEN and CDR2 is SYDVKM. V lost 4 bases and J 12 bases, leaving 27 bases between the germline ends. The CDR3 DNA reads TGTGCCAGCAGTTCCGCATCAGGGGTATCCAGAAAAACTCCTTTCTTT. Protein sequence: CASSSASGVSRKTPFF.